Presented here are 7 T cell receptor beta chains from one specimen sequenced in a study of T cell responses to AZD1222 COVID-19 vaccine. Sequencing was performed with immunoSEQ multiplex PCR; in TCRdb, only in-frame clones are kept and a portion is missing. Among 57,000 or so clones listed, 76% were seen once. This specimen was peripheral blood, taken on day 0 of AZD1222 vaccination. The receptors originated from an adult in good health.

The chain couples TRBV3-1 (or the pseudogene TRBV3-2) to TRBJ1-1; D remains ambiguous. The V gene lost 1 base and the J gene lost 1 base, with 4 bases spanning the gap. The length of the CDR3 is 13 residues. The V gene's germline CDR1 is LGHDT and CDR2 YNNKEL (reference sequence). The CDR3 here is CASSQVENTEAFF. CDR3 nucleotides: TGTGCCAGCAGCCAAGTGGAGAACACTGAAGCTTTCTTT.

The chain uses TRBV15 and TRBJ1-3; the D is unclear. V gave up 2 bases and J gave up 2 bases, with 10 bases separating them. The CDR3 is 15 amino acids. Germline CDR1 LNHNV, CDR2 YYDKDF (reference sequence). The DNA for the CDR3 is TGTGCCACCAGCAGATCCCGGATCCCTGGAAACACCATATATTTT. Amino acid sequence: CATSRSRIPGNTIYF. Full variable domain (rest looked up from reference TRBV15 and TRBJ1-3): DAMVIQNPRYQVTQFGKPVTLSCSQTLNHNVMYWYQQKSSQAPKLLFHYYDKDFNNEADTPDNFQSRRPNTSFCFLDIRSPGLGDTAMYLCATSRSRIPGNTIYFGEGSWLTVV.

The chain recombines TRBV5-5 with TRBJ1-4; perhaps TRBD1 as D (5 bases). The CDR3 spans 15 residues. Germline CDR1 SGHKS, CDR2 YYEKEE (reference sequence). The V gene lost 4 bases and the J gene lost 5 bases, with 15 bases spanning the gap. The CDR3 DNA reads TGTGCCAGCAGCCTTTCGGAGCAGGGAAATGAAAAACTGTTTTTT. Translated, it gives CASSLSEQGNEKLFF.

This CDR3 is CASSYSSNMNTEAFF. In DNA form, the CDR3 reads TGTGCCAGCAGTTACTCGAGCAACATGAACACTGAAGCTTTCTTT. The rearrangement links TRBV6-5 to TRBJ1-1; D is uncertain. V gave up 0 bases and J gave up 0 bases, with 8 bases separating them. Looked up from germline, CDR1 is MNHEY and CDR2 is SVGAGI. This CDR3 is built from 15 residues.

V usage is TRBV6-5 and J usage is TRBJ2-7, with TRBD1 matching over 8 bases. CDR3 length: 13 residues. The junction had 1 base not matched to a gene; V was cut back by 4 bases and J by 2 bases. Germline V gives CDR1 MNHEY, CDR2 SVGAGI. This chain's CDR3 is CASSSDRAYEQYF. The CDR3 DNA reads TGTGCCAGCAGTTCGGACAGGGCCTACGAGCAGTACTTC.

CDR3 loop: CAIGPQNFEQYF. The CDR3 nucleotides read TGTGCCATCGGGCCCCAAAACTTCGAGCAGTACTTC. This sequence joins TRBV10-3 and TRBJ2-7; D gene unclear. CDR3 length equals 12 residues. V lost 8 bases to trimming and J lost 6 bases, with 14 bases between them. The germline gives CDR1 ENHRY, CDR2 SYGVKD.

CDR3 residues: CANRRGTGELFF. The CDR3 region has the DNA TGTGCCAACCGCCGCGGCACCGGGGAGCTGTTTTTT. The V and J genes are TRBV27 and TRBJ2-2; D remains ambiguous. The CDR3 is 12 amino acids. Germline CDR1 and CDR2: MNHEY and SMNVEV (reference sequence). Trimming removed 10 bases from V and 4 bases from J, with 10 bases in between.